The 14 T cell receptor beta chains given below trace back to one sample, sequenced in a study of technical replicates of blood from several donors. Data came from immunoSEQ multiplex PCR; TCRdb stores just in-frame clones and leaves some out. The sample carries approximately 94,000 clones, about 95% recorded once. Source material: T cells isolated from PBMCs. These receptors all come from a human donor in good health.

This sequence joins TRBV19 and TRBJ2-3; the D gene is possibly TRBD2 (6 bases). V shed 3 bases and J shed 5 bases, with 12 bases lying between them. Germline-derived CDR1 and CDR2 are LNHDA and SQIVND (reference sequence). The CDR3 totals 14 residues. CDR3 in DNA: TGTGCCAGTAGTATCACGGGAGAGAGAGATACGCAGTATTTT. This sequence encodes CASSITGERDTQYF.

V and J are TRBV10-3 and TRBJ1-2; TRBD1 aligns across 7 bases. Germline trimming cut 3 bases from V and 4 bases from J; bases unmatched to any gene: 2. The length of the CDR3 is 13 residues. The germline CDR1 and CDR2 sequences are ENHRY and SYGVKD. The CDR3 DNA is TGTGCCATCAGTGAAGGGGACAGCTATGGCTACACCTTC. The encoded protein is CAISEGDSYGYTF.

The rearrangement links TRBV27 to TRBJ1-4; a weak D match, TRBD1 (5 bases). V lost 0 bases, J lost 7 bases, and 15 bases lay in between. Germline-derived CDR1 and CDR2 are MNHEY and SMNVEV (reference sequence). This CDR3 spans 16 amino acids. The CDR3 DNA is TGTGCCAGCAGTTTATCGGGGGGAAGATTGGGTGAAAAACTGTTTTTT. Its protein product is CASSLSGGRLGEKLFF.

The rearrangement links TRBV7-2 to TRBJ2-2, with D possibly being TRBD1 (6 bases). The CDR3 has 14 residues. Germline CDR1 SGHTA, CDR2 FQGNSA. V was cut by 3 bases and J by 6 bases, with 11 bases left in between. Written as DNA, the CDR3 is TGTGCCAGCAGCTTTCGCAGGGGAGCCGGGGAGCTGTTTTTT. It translates to CASSFRRGAGELFF.

The chain combines TRBV28 with TRBJ2-5, with D tentatively TRBD2 (6 bases). This CDR3 comprises 13 residues. The V end was cut by 3 bases, the J end by 5 bases, with 10 bases between. Looked up from germline, CDR1 is MDHEN and CDR2 is SYDVKM. CDR3 in amino acids: CASSFSLAETQYF. Written as DNA, the CDR3 is TGTGCCAGCAGTTTCTCTCTAGCGGAGACCCAGTACTTC.

The genes are TRBV18 and TRBJ2-1; TRBD2 agrees at 11 bases. With V trimmed by 3 bases and J by 12 bases, 16 bases remained unmatched. Germline CDR1 KGHSH, CDR2 LQKENI. The CDR3 totals 17 residues. CDR3 amino acids: CASSPGTSGLGDIVQFF. The CDR3 coding sequence is TGTGCCAGCTCACCCGGGACTAGCGGCCTGGGTGATATAGTGCAGTTCTTC.

J is TRBJ2-5 and V is TRBV5-1; 10 bases fit TRBD1. The CDR3 extends over 15 amino acids. The junction had 4 bases not matched to a gene; V was cut back by 0 bases and J by 5 bases. The germline V gene has CDR1 SGHRS and CDR2 YFSETQ. CDR3 bases: TGCGCCAGCAGCTTGGGTGGGACAGGGGTCGAGACCCAGTACTTC. Amino acid sequence: CASSLGGTGVETQYF.

J is TRBJ1-3 and V is TRBV13; D perhaps matches TRBD1 (5 bases). V lost 1 base to trimming and J lost 0 bases, with 7 bases between them. Germline V gene sequence: CDR1 PRHDT, CDR2 FYEKMQ (reference sequence). The CDR3 extends over 15 amino acids. The CDR3 DNA follows: TGTGCCAGCAGCTTAGCGGGGGGCTCTGGAAACACCATATATTTT. This sequence encodes CASSLAGGSGNTIYF.

This clone came up a few times. The chain recombines TRBV30 with TRBJ1-1; the D is unclear. The CDR3 sequence is 13 residues long. V lost 0 bases and J 3 bases, leaving 8 bases between the germline ends. Per germline, CDR1 GTSNPN and CDR2 SVGIG (reference sequence). CDR3 coding DNA: TGTGCCTGGAGTGTACACGATGACACTGAAGCTTTCTTT. Amino acid sequence: CAWSVHDDTEAFF. Looking up the rest from reference TRBV30 and TRBJ1-1 gives the full variable domain: SQTIHQWPATLVQPVGSPLSLECTVEGTSNPNLYWYRQAAGRGLQLLFYSVGIGQISSEVPQNLSASRPQDRQFILSSKKLLLSDSGFYLCAWSVHDDTEAFFGQGTRLTVV.

This rearrangement joins TRBV19 to TRBJ1-5; 9 bases map to TRBD1. The germline V gene encodes CDR1 LNHDA and CDR2 SQIVND (reference sequence). There are 15 residues in the CDR3. J gave up 7 bases and V 5 bases, and 9 bases lay outside the gene matches. The DNA for the CDR3 is TGTGCCAGTAGTGACTACCGGGACAGGGAACAGCCCCAGCATTTT. It codes for CASSDYRDREQPQHF.

V usage is TRBV19 and J usage is TRBJ1-1, with D maybe TRBD1 (6 bases). Germline V gene data show CDR1 as LNHDA and CDR2 as SQIVND (reference sequence). Trimming cost V 2 bases and J 7 bases, with 11 bases left between them. The CDR3 is 13 amino acids. The CDR3 DNA sequence: TGTGCCAGTAGTATAAATGGACAGAATGAAGCTTTCTTT. Translating it yields CASSINGQNEAFF.

The chain has TRBV11-2 and TRBJ1-2; D gene unclear. The V and J ends lost 1 base and 4 bases respectively, with 13 bases between them. CDR1 is SGHAT, CDR2 FQNNGV, per germline. CDR3 size: 15 residues. The CDR3 spells CASSLVDDWSYGYTF. DNA of the CDR3: TGTGCCAGCAGCTTAGTCGATGACTGGAGCTATGGCTACACCTTC. The whole variable domain, filled in from reference TRBV11-2 and TRBJ1-2, reads EAGVAQSPRYKIIEKRQSVAFWCNPISGHATLYWYQQILGQGPKLLIQFQNNGVVDDSQLPKDRFSAERLKGVDSTLKIQPAKLEDSAVYLCASSLVDDWSYGYTFGSGTRLTVV.

This clone was detected only once. This sequence joins TRBV30 and TRBJ2-3; tentatively, D is TRBD1 (6 bases). Trimming pared 3 bases from V and 4 bases from J, leaving 17 bases between. The V gene's germline CDR1 is GTSNPN and CDR2 SVGIG (reference sequence). This CDR3 is 15 amino acids long. CDR3 residues: CAWRATGRSADTQYF. The CDR3 nucleotides read TGTGCCTGGAGAGCCACAGGGAGATCGGCAGATACGCAGTATTTT.

The J gene is TRBJ1-2, the V gene TRBV7-9; 9 bases are a match to TRBD1. V lost 1 base to trimming and J lost 1 base; unmatched junction nucleotides: 1. The germline CDR1 and CDR2 sequences are SEHNR and FQNEAQ (reference sequence). This CDR3 is built from 15 residues. CDR3 nucleotides: TGTGCCAGCAGCTTAGAGGACAGGGGTAACTATGGCTACACCTTC. Amino acids: CASSLEDRGNYGYTF.